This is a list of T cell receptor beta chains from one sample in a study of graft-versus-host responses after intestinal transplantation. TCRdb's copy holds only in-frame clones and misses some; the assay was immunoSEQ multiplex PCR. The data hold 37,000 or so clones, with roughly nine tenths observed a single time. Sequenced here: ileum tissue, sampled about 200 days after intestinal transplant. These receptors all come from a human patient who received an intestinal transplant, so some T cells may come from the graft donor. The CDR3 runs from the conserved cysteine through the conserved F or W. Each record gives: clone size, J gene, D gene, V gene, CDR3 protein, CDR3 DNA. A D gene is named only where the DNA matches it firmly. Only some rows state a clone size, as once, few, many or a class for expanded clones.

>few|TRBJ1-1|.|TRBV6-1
CASSARLMNTEAFF
TGTGCCAGCAGTGCTCGGCTGATGAACACTGAAGCTTTCTTT
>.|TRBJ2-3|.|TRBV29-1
CSVGGYPDTQYF
TGCAGCGTTGGGGGGTACCCAGATACGCAGTATTTT
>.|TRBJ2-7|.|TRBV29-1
CSVVHLGPYEQYF
TGCAGCGTTGTACACCTTGGTCCCTACGAGCAGTACTTC
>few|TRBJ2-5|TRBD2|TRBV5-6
CASSEVGLASETQYF
TGTGCCAGCAGCGAGGTCGGACTAGCCAGTGAGACCCAGTACTTC
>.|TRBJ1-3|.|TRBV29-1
CSVDAGNTIYF
TGCAGCGTTGATGCTGGAAACACCATATATTTT
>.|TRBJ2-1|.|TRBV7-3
CASSLRLDNEQFF
TGTGCCAGCAGCTTACGACTTGACAATGAGCAGTTCTTC
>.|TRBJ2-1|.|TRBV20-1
CSATGDNEQFF
TGCAGTGCTACTGGAGACAATGAGCAGTTCTTC
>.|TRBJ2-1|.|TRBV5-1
CASSLFYMGEQFF
TGCGCCAGCAGCTTGTTTTATATGGGTGAGCAGTTCTTC
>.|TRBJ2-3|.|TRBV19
CASRWGSTDTQYF
TGTGCCAGCCGATGGGGCAGCACAGATACGCAGTATTTT
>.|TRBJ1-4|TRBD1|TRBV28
CASSFSHRGGEKLFF
TGTGCCAGCAGTTTTTCCCACAGGGGAGGGGAAAAACTGTTTTTT
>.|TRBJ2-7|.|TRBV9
CASSVATRGEQYF
TGTGCCAGCAGCGTAGCTACTAGAGGGGAGCAGTACTTC
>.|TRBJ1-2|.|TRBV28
CASSLHRPNGYTF
TGTGCCAGCAGTTTACACCGGCCTAATGGCTACACCTTC
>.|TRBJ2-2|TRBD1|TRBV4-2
CASSQATGFGGELFF
TGTGCCAGCAGCCAAGCGACAGGGTTCGGCGGGGAGCTGTTTTTT
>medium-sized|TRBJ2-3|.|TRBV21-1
CALTASDTQYF
TGTGCCTTGACAGCGTCAGATACGCAGTATTTT
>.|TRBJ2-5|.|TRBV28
CASSPNLIEETQYF
TGTGCCAGCAGTCCCAACTTAATTGAGGAGACCCAGTACTTC
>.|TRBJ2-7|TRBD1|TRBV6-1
CASSETGETTYEQYF
TGTGCCAGCAGTGAGACAGGGGAAACGACCTACGAGCAGTACTTC
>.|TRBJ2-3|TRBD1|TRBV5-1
CASSLIRGSTDTQYF
TGCGCCAGCAGCTTGATCAGGGGGAGCACAGATACGCAGTATTTT
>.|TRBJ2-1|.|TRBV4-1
CASSLSSNANYNEQFF
TGCGCCAGCAGCCTCTCATCTAACGCGAACTACAATGAGCAGTTCTTC
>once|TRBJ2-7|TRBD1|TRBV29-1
CSVGQGAEQYF
TGCAGCGTTGGGCAGGGGGCCGAGCAGTACTTC
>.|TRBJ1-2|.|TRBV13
CASSSRQLNYGYTF
TGTGCCAGCAGCTCCAGACAGTTAAACTATGGCTACACCTTC
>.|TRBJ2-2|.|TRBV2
CASSESRNTGELFF
TGTGCCAGCAGTGAGTCCAGGAACACCGGGGAGCTGTTTTTT
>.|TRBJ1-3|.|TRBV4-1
CASSQDLGAGNTIYF
TGCGCCAGCAGCCAAGATCTAGGGGCTGGAAACACCATATATTTT
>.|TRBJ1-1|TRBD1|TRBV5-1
CASAGTGVTEAFF
TGCGCCAGTGCCGGGACAGGGGTTACTGAAGCTTTCTTT
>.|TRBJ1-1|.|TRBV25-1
CASTGHSNTEAFF
TGTGCCAGCACCGGACATTCCAACACTGAAGCTTTCTTT
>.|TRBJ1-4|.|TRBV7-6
CASSPTGLEKLFF
TGTGCCAGCAGCCCTACAGGGTTAGAAAAACTGTTTTTT
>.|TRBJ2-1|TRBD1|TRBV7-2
CASSSDRVIGEQFF
TGTGCCAGCAGCTCCGACAGGGTAATTGGTGAGCAGTTCTTC
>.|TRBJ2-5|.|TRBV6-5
CASSSMTGDPWTQYF
TGTGCCAGCAGTTCAATGACTGGGGATCCGTGGACCCAGTACTTC
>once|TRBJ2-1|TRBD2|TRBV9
CASSVSGTSYNEQFF
TGTGCCAGCAGCGTTAGCGGGACTAGTTACAATGAGCAGTTCTTC
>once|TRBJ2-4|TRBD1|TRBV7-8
CASSNLGDSAFLGKNIQYF
TGTGCCAGCAGCAATCTAGGGGACAGTGCGTTTCTAGGCAAAAACATTCAGTACTTC
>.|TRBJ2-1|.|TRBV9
CASSGRSPGYNEQFF
TGTGCCAGCAGCGGGAGGTCTCCAGGATACAATGAGCAGTTCTTC
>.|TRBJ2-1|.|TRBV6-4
CASSDSRGSYNEQFF
TGTGCCAGCAGTGACTCGCGGGGCTCCTACAATGAGCAGTTCTTC
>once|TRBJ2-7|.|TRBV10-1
CASSEWGEPYEQYF
TGCGCCAGCAGTGAGTGGGGGGAACCCTACGAGCAGTACTTC
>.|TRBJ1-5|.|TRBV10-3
CAISASPPSNQPQHF
TGTGCCATCAGCGCGAGCCCACCATCCAATCAGCCCCAGCATTTT
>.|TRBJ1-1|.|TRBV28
CASRLPGTYMNTEAFF
TGTGCCAGCAGGCTCCCCGGGACATATATGAACACTGAAGCTTTCTTT
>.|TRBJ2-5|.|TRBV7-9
CASSLFSPLQETQYF
TGTGCCAGCAGCTTATTTTCGCCCCTCCAAGAGACCCAGTACTTC
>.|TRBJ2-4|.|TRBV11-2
CASSLVGAKNIQYF
TGTGCCAGCAGCTTAGTAGGGGCCAAAAACATTCAGTACTTC
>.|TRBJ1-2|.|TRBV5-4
CASLPSGQANYGYTF
TGTGCCAGCCTTCCGTCAGGACAAGCTAACTATGGCTACACCTTC
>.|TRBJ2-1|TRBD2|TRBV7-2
CASRLAGGIDEQFF
TGTGCCAGCAGACTAGCGGGAGGGATCGATGAGCAGTTCTTC
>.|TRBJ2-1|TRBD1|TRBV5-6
CASSIAPDRGNEQFF
TGTGCCAGCAGCATTGCCCCGGACAGGGGCAATGAGCAGTTCTTC